The 5 T cell receptor beta chains below all came from one sample that was sequenced in a study of early T cells in non-severe SARS-CoV-2 infection. MiXCR, applied by TCRdb to the 5' RACE reads, yields one record per CDR3 protein. The repertoire includes 60,000 or so distinct CDR3 sequences, 8% to 9.5% of them detected once, and under 20% sits in the top ten. The specimen was whole blood. The receptors here all came from an adult who was a healthcare worker with PCR-confirmed SARS-CoV-2 infection or an uninfected control (not recorded which).

This clonotype was counted ten times or more. The V gene is TRBV29-1, the J gene TRBJ2-1; 8 bases line up with TRBD2. Germline V lookup: CDR1 SQVTM, CDR2 ANQGSEA. V shed 5 bases, J shed 5 bases, and the junction held 8 bases outside the gene matches. CDR3 length equals 14 residues. The CDR3 reads CSVKKAGANNEQFF. CDR3 nucleotide sequence: TGCAGCGTTAAAAAAGCGGGGGCAAACAATGAGCAGTTCTTC.

This clonotype was seen ten or more times. V gene TRBV5-1 combines with J gene TRBJ2-7, with 7 bases fitting TRBD1. The V segment lost 2 bases and the J segment 4 bases; nucleotides outside the gene matches: 6. This CDR3 has 14 amino acids. The germline V gene encodes CDR1 SGHRS and CDR2 YFSETQ. CDR3 sequence reads: CASSFRDSRYEQYF. CDR3 nucleotides: TGCGCCAGCAGCTTCCGGGACAGTCGATACGAGCAGTACTTC.

A remark on this clonotype: A single base separates this from a much larger clone, so it may be a read error. J is TRBJ2-6 and V is TRBV6-6; D tentatively reads TRBD1 or TRBD2 (5 bases each). CDR3 length: 15 residues. Germline V gene lookup returns CDR1 MNHNY and CDR2 SVGAGI (reference sequence). In nucleotides, the CDR3 is TGTGCCAGCAGTCCGCAGGGAGCTGGGACCAACGTCCTGACTTTC. It codes for CASSPQGAGTNVLTF.

This clonotype was seen more than once but under ten times. The chain recombines TRBV10-3 with TRBJ2-7; 7 bases agree with TRBD2. This CDR3 region has 13 residues. The germline V gene encodes CDR1 ENHRY and CDR2 SYGVKD. J was trimmed by 3 bases and V by 3 bases; bases with no gene match: 2. This chain's CDR3 is CAISDGGSYEQYF. CDR3 DNA: TGTGCCATCAGTGACGGCGGGAGCTACGAGCAGTACTTC.

At least ten counts were recorded for this clonotype. V and J are TRBV30 and TRBJ2-2; a possible D gene is TRBD2 (5 bases). Germline values: CDR1 GTSNPN, CDR2 SVGIG (reference sequence). The ends were cut back, 1 base at V and 3 bases at J, with 9 bases in the middle. The CDR3 sequence is 14 residues long. CDR3 protein: CAWSAGLDTGELFF. The CDR3 region has the DNA TGTGCCTGGAGTGCTGGACTCGACACCGGGGAGCTGTTTTTT.